The 20 T cell receptor beta chains below come from one sample, sequenced in a study of shared clonotypes between healthy human individuals. It was CD45RO-negative cells, positively selected for CCR7, that made up naive CD8 cells, with terminally differentiated effector memory CD45RA+ cells excluded. Generated by immunoSEQ multiplex PCR, the TCRdb table keeps only in-frame clones and is missing some. The sample carries approximately 590,000 clones, roughly 95% recorded once. The sequenced material came from naive CD8+ T cells sorted from blood. The receptors were sampled from a woman aged 25 to 45 in good health.

The gene calls are TRBV28 and TRBJ2-3; no reliable D call. Germline lookup yields CDR1 MDHEN and CDR2 SYDVKM. Deletions cut 3 bases from V and 0 bases from J, with 10 bases between. The CDR3 loop spans 15 amino acids. The CDR3 DNA follows: TGTGCCAGCAGTTTCGAAAATCCTAGCACAGATACGCAGTATTTT. It specifies CASSFENPSTDTQYF.

The gene calls are TRBV19 and TRBJ2-7; TRBD2 matches at 11 bases. V shed 5 bases, J shed 9 bases, and the junction held 12 bases outside the gene matches. Germline V lookup: CDR1 LNHDA, CDR2 SQIVND (reference sequence). The CDR3 contains 15 residues. CDR3: CASSVLAGGHIWQYF. DNA for the CDR3: TGTGCCAGTAGTGTCCTAGCGGGGGGACACATCTGGCAGTACTTC.

In DNA form, the CDR3 reads TGCGCCAGCAGCTTGTCTGGGGGCGAGGGGACTGAAGCTTTCTTT. This encodes CASSLSGGEGTEAFF. The gene calls are TRBV5-1 and TRBJ1-1; possibly TRBD1 for D (6 bases). CDR1 and CDR2 (germline): SGHRS, YFSETQ. V was clipped by 1 base and J by 5 bases, with 15 bases between them. CDR3 length: 15 residues.

The chain carries TRBV25-1 and TRBJ1-1; D is perhaps TRBD1 (6 bases). V was pared by 2 bases and J by 4 bases, with 14 bases between. CDR1 is MGHDK and CDR2 is SYGVNS in the germline V gene. CDR3 length: 15 amino acids. The CDR3 reads CASSEAVGARTEAFF. CDR3 nucleotide sequence: TGTGCCAGCAGTGAAGCGGTGGGGGCGCGCACTGAAGCTTTCTTT.

This clone was recorded once. The rearrangement uses TRBV6-1 and TRBJ2-2; D gene uncertain. V lost 5 bases to trimming and J lost 4 bases, with 2 bases between them. CDR1 is MNHNS, CDR2 SASEGT, per germline. This CDR3 contains 11 residues. CDR3 loop: CASSPTGELFF. The CDR3 DNA follows: TGTGCCAGCAGTCCCACCGGGGAGCTGTTTTTT.

This rearrangement joins TRBV2 to TRBJ1-2, with 7 bases aligning to TRBD1. V lost 8 bases, J lost 6 bases, and 6 bases stayed unmatched. The germline CDR1 and CDR2 sequences are SNHLY and FYNNEI. The CDR3 sequence is 12 residues long. In DNA, the CDR3 is TGTGCCAGCCTTAGACAGGGTCATGGCTACACCTTC. It translates to CASLRQGHGYTF.

The chain has TRBV9 and TRBJ1-5, with D perhaps TRBD1 (6 bases). This CDR3 comprises 13 residues. Germline CDR1 and CDR2: SGDLS and YYNGEE. Trimming cost V 2 bases and J 5 bases, with 8 bases left between them. This CDR3 is CASSVGGHQPQHF. For the CDR3, the DNA is TGTGCCAGCAGCGTCGGGGGCCATCAGCCCCAGCATTTT.

This clone was found once. The chain has TRBV6-5 and TRBJ2-5; no firm D call. CDR3 size: 11 residues. Germline V lookup: CDR1 MNHEY, CDR2 SVGAGI. Trimming removed 7 bases from V and 6 bases from J, with 9 bases in between. Written as DNA, the CDR3 is TGTGCCAGCATATGGAAGCAGACCCAGTACTTC. Translating gives CASIWKQTQYF.

A note on this clone: Other DNA sequences in the same sample also yield this CDR3. The chain is built from TRBV29-1 and TRBJ1-2; no clear D gene. From germline, CDR1 is SQVTM and CDR2 ANQGSEA. Trimming left V 4 bases short and J 6 bases short, with 6 bases between. The CDR3 sequence is 10 residues long. The CDR3 sequence: CSVVSDGYTF. Written as DNA, the CDR3 is TGCAGCGTTGTCAGTGATGGCTACACCTTC.

J is TRBJ2-7 and V is TRBV5-1, with 7 bases that match TRBD1. The CDR3 covers 14 residues. In germline, CDR1 is SGHRS, CDR2 YFSETQ. V trimming: 0 bases; J trimming: 6 bases; junction bases outside the gene matches: 6. The CDR3 sequence is CASSLEQGIGEQYF. CDR3 DNA: TGCGCCAGCAGCTTGGAACAGGGGATAGGCGAGCAGTACTTC.

The genes are TRBV10-1 and TRBJ2-3; D call uncertain. Germline V lookup: CDR1 WNHNN, CDR2 SYGVQD (reference sequence). V was pared by 7 bases and J by 1 base, with 12 bases between. This CDR3 has 14 amino acids. The CDR3, as DNA: TGCGCCAGCATGAGCGAGAAACGCACAGATACGCAGTATTTT. It specifies CASMSEKRTDTQYF.

The CDR3 DNA is TGTGCCAGCAGTTTTCTAGCGGAAGACCGGGCGGAGCAGTTCTTC. Its protein is CASSFLAEDRAEQFF. The genes are TRBV6-5 and TRBJ2-1; the match to TRBD2 covers 7 bases. Trimming removed 4 bases from V and 10 bases from J; junction bases left unmatched: 13. Germline lookup yields CDR1 MNHEY and CDR2 SVGAGI. This CDR3 region has 15 residues.

The chain couples TRBV27 to TRBJ2-7; TRBD2 matches 9 bases. This CDR3 comprises 14 residues. Germline V gives CDR1 MNHEY, CDR2 SMNVEV (reference sequence). The ends lost 2 bases at V and 6 bases at J; junction bases unmatched: 5. The CDR3 bases are TGTGCCAGCAGTTTAGTTAGCGGGAGTTCCGAGCAGTACTTC. This encodes CASSLVSGSSEQYF.

This sequence joins TRBV5-1 and TRBJ1-1, with D perhaps TRBD1 (5 bases). There are 14 residues in the CDR3. The V end was cut by 4 bases, the J end by 0 bases, with 10 bases between. Per germline, CDR1 SGHRS and CDR2 YFSETQ. Written as DNA, the CDR3 is TGCGCCAGCAGCCCGGGACTCTTGAACACTGAAGCTTTCTTT. Residues: CASSPGLLNTEAFF.

The chain links TRBV28 to TRBJ1-1; D is ambiguous. In germline, CDR1 is MDHEN, CDR2 SYDVKM. Trimming stripped 3 bases from V and 3 bases from J, with 11 bases between. There are 14 residues in the CDR3. The CDR3 coding sequence is TGTGCCAGCAGTTTTCGGGGAGTTCACACTGAAGCTTTCTTT. The encoded protein is CASSFRGVHTEAFF. Using reference TRBV28 and TRBJ1-1 for the parts outside the CDR3, the full variable domain is DVKVTQSSRYLVKRTGEKVFLECVQDMDHENMFWYRQDPGLGLRLIYFSYDVKMKEKGDIPEGYSVSREKKERFSLILESASTNQTSMYLCASSFRGVHTEAFFGQGTRLTVV.

The CDR3 spells CASSLALVGRKETQYF. The CDR3 DNA follows: TGTGCCAGCAGCTTAGCGCTCGTAGGCAGGAAAGAGACCCAGTACTTC. V and J are TRBV7-8 and TRBJ2-5; D call uncertain. The CDR3 spans 16 residues. Looked up from germline, CDR1 is SGHVS and CDR2 is FQNEAQ. The V end lost 0 bases, the J end lost 3 bases, and 14 bases lay between the germline ends.

A single count supports this clone. The CDR3 here is CASSDAVYNEQFF. CDR3 DNA sequence: TGTGCCAGCAGTGACGCGGTCTACAATGAGCAGTTCTTC. The chain carries TRBV2 and TRBJ2-1; D is ambiguous. The CDR3 runs to 13 residues. CDR1 and CDR2 (germline): SNHLY, FYNNEI. Trimming removed 3 bases from V and 3 bases from J, with 6 bases in between. Full variable domain (missing parts from reference TRBV2 and TRBJ2-1): EPEVTQTPSHQVTQMGQEVILRCVPISNHLYFYWYRQILGQKVEFLVSFYNNEISEKSEIFDDQFSVERPDGSNFTLKIRSTKLEDSAMYFCASSDAVYNEQFFGPGTRLTVL.

Of note for this clone: This sample also contains other DNA sequences that code for the same CDR3. This chain links TRBV5-8 with TRBJ1-1, with unresolved D. Trimming shortened V by 0 bases and J by 1 base, and 7 bases separated the two germline ends. Germline loops: CDR1 SGHTS, CDR2 YDEGEE. This CDR3 comprises 14 residues. The DNA of the CDR3 is TGTGCCAGCAGCTTGGGGGGTACGAACACTGAAGCTTTCTTT. Protein: CASSLGGTNTEAFF. The variable domain in full, completed from reference TRBV5-8 and TRBJ1-1, reads EAGVTQSPTHLIKTRGQQATLRCSPISGHTSVYWYQQALGLGLQFLLWYDEGEERNRGNFPPRFSGRQFPNYSSELNVNALELEDSALYLCASSLGGTNTEAFFGQGTRLTVV.

V and J are TRBV27 and TRBJ2-3; D not certain. CDR1 and CDR2 from the germline V gene are MNHEY and SMNVEV (reference sequence). This CDR3 is 16 amino acids long. The V gene lost 6 bases and the J gene lost 1 base, with 17 bases spanning the gap. CDR3 DNA sequence: TGTGCCAGCAGCCAACTCAGGATCCACGGCACAGATACGCAGTATTTT. This codes for CASSQLRIHGTDTQYF.

The chain carries TRBV6-1 and TRBJ1-5; 9 bases fit TRBD1. CDR1 and CDR2 from the germline V gene are MNHNS and SASEGT. V dropped 2 bases and J dropped 7; count of bases not matched to a gene: 3. The CDR3 runs to 14 residues. The CDR3, as DNA: TGTGCCAGCAGTGAATTAGGGACAGGGCAGCCCCAGCATTTT. It is translated as CASSELGTGQPQHF.